A selection of T cell receptor beta chains follows, all from one sample in a study of long-term antiretroviral therapy in people with HIV. Repertoires were generated with immunoSEQ multiplex PCR, while TCRdb's copy carries only in-frame clones and drops some. Of 20,000 to 25,000 clones detected, 70% to 90% appear once; the ten largest clones hold around 3%. The input for sequencing was unsorted PBMCs, taken approximately 2.6 years after starting antiretroviral therapy. The receptors here all came from a woman aged 45-65 years with HIV. Each CDR3 is given with its conserved first and last residue. A D gene is named only where the DNA matches it firmly. Some rows have no size entry. The others give once, few or many, or a class for an expanded clone.

D gene: TRBD2; J gene: TRBJ2-3; V gene: TRBV6-5; clone size: NA; CDR3 protein: CASSGTSGRADTQYF; CDR3 DNA: TGTGCCAGCAGTGGGACTAGCGGGAGGGCAGATACGCAGTATTTT
D gene: TRBD2; J gene: TRBJ2-1; V gene: TRBV7-9; clone size: NA; CDR3 protein: CASSLGLAGDLQFF; CDR3 DNA: TGTGCCAGCAGCCTAGGACTAGCGGGAGACTTGCAGTTCTTC
D gene: TRBD2; J gene: TRBJ2-7; V gene: TRBV5-4; clone size: NA; CDR3 protein: CASSDYGTSDTYEQYF; CDR3 DNA: TGTGCCAGCAGCGATTACGGGACTAGCGATACCTACGAGCAGTACTTC
D gene: NA; J gene: TRBJ1-4; V gene: TRBV28; clone size: NA; CDR3 protein: CASRWGGEKLFF; CDR3 DNA: TGTGCCAGCAGATGGGGAGGGGAAAAACTGTTTTTT
D gene: NA; J gene: TRBJ2-5; V gene: TRBV7-9; clone size: NA; CDR3 protein: CASSSFGETQYF; CDR3 DNA: TGTGCCAGCAGCTCCTTTGGAGAGACCCAGTACTTC
D gene: TRBD2; J gene: TRBJ2-3; V gene: TRBV7-6; clone size: NA; CDR3 protein: CASSFRSGASASTDTQYF; CDR3 DNA: TGTGCCAGCAGCTTTCGGAGCGGGGCTAGTGCTAGCACAGATACGCAGTATTTT
D gene: NA; J gene: TRBJ1-5; V gene: TRBV6-5; clone size: NA; CDR3 protein: CASSRDGNQPQHF; CDR3 DNA: TGTGCCAGCTCCCGGGACGGCAATCAGCCCCAGCATTTT
D gene: TRBD2; J gene: TRBJ2-7; V gene: TRBV28; clone size: NA; CDR3 protein: CASSPTRDYYEQYF; CDR3 DNA: TGTGCCAGCAGTCCGACCCGGGACTACTACGAGCAGTACTTC
D gene: NA; J gene: TRBJ1-5; V gene: TRBV28; clone size: NA; CDR3 protein: CASSLWGQGNQPQHF; CDR3 DNA: TGTGCCAGCAGTTTATGGGGGCAGGGCAATCAGCCCCAGCATTTT
D gene: NA; J gene: TRBJ1-2; V gene: TRBV2; clone size: NA; CDR3 protein: CASKTTGEYGYGYTF; CDR3 DNA: TGTGCCAGCAAAACGACAGGAGAGTACGGCTATGGCTACACCTTC
D gene: NA; J gene: TRBJ1-5; V gene: TRBV27; clone size: NA; CDR3 protein: CASSLLGGNQPQHF; CDR3 DNA: TGTGCCAGCAGTTTATTAGGGGGGAATCAGCCCCAGCATTTT
D gene: NA; J gene: TRBJ2-2; V gene: TRBV29-1; clone size: NA; CDR3 protein: CSVGRPNTGELFF; CDR3 DNA: TGCAGCGTTGGGCGTCCGAACACCGGGGAGCTGTTTTTT
D gene: TRBD1; J gene: TRBJ1-5; V gene: TRBV27; clone size: NA; CDR3 protein: CASSLLGQGAPHQPQHF; CDR3 DNA: TGTGCCAGCAGTTTATTAGGACAGGGGGCCCCCCACCAGCCCCAGCATTTT
D gene: NA; J gene: TRBJ2-7; V gene: TRBV19; clone size: NA; CDR3 protein: CASSGESEQYF; CDR3 DNA: TGTGCCAGTAGTGGGGAGAGTGAGCAGTACTTC
D gene: NA; J gene: TRBJ2-1; V gene: TRBV30; clone size: NA; CDR3 protein: CAWYSGTNNEQFF; CDR3 DNA: TGTGCCTGGTATTCCGGGACAAACAATGAGCAGTTCTTC
D gene: NA; J gene: TRBJ2-7; V gene: TRBV6-5; clone size: NA; CDR3 protein: CASSYSRSEFYEQYF; CDR3 DNA: TGTGCCAGCAGTTACTCAAGAAGTGAGTTCTACGAGCAGTACTTC
D gene: TRBD2; J gene: TRBJ2-1; V gene: TRBV19; clone size: NA; CDR3 protein: CASSALAGVGNEQFF; CDR3 DNA: TGTGCCAGTAGTGCCCTAGCGGGAGTAGGGAATGAGCAGTTCTTC
D gene: NA; J gene: TRBJ2-5; V gene: TRBV7-8; clone size: NA; CDR3 protein: CASSFGRGETQYF; CDR3 DNA: TGTGCCAGCAGCTTCGGCAGGGGAGAGACCCAGTACTTC
D gene: TRBD2; J gene: TRBJ2-7; V gene: TRBV4-3; clone size: few; CDR3 protein: CASSAQGAPGLAGQTYEQYF; CDR3 DNA: TGCGCCAGCAGCGCCCAGGGGGCCCCGGGACTAGCGGGACAAACCTACGAGCAGTACTTC
D gene: NA; J gene: TRBJ2-3; V gene: TRBV5-1; clone size: NA; CDR3 protein: CASSLTQDTQYF; CDR3 DNA: TGCGCCAGCAGCCTAACGCAAGATACGCAGTATTTT
D gene: TRBD1; J gene: TRBJ2-7; V gene: TRBV5-1; clone size: NA; CDR3 protein: CASSSGQGNYEQYF; CDR3 DNA: TGCGCCAGCAGCTCGGGACAGGGAAACTACGAGCAGTACTTC
D gene: NA; J gene: TRBJ2-2; V gene: TRBV9; clone size: once; CDR3 protein: CASSVSLSGELFF; CDR3 DNA: TGTGCCAGCAGCGTATCTCTCTCCGGGGAGCTGTTTTTT
D gene: NA; J gene: TRBJ1-1; V gene: TRBV28; clone size: NA; CDR3 protein: CASSPNRANWNTEAFF; CDR3 DNA: TGTGCCAGCAGTCCGAACAGGGCGAACTGGAACACTGAAGCTTTCTTT
D gene: TRBD1; J gene: TRBJ2-2; V gene: TRBV9; clone size: NA; CDR3 protein: CASSVEAPTRQGFIGELFF; CDR3 DNA: TGTGCCAGCAGCGTAGAAGCCCCGACTCGACAGGGTTTTATCGGGGAGCTGTTTTTT
D gene: NA; J gene: TRBJ2-7; V gene: TRBV18; clone size: NA; CDR3 protein: CATAPTSDSYEQYF; CDR3 DNA: TGTGCCACCGCCCCAACGAGTGATTCCTACGAGCAGTACTTC
D gene: NA; J gene: TRBJ2-7; V gene: TRBV2; clone size: few; CDR3 protein: CASSDGGGSYEQYF; CDR3 DNA: TGTGCCAGCAGTGATGGAGGGGGCTCCTACGAGCAGTACTTC
D gene: TRBD2; J gene: TRBJ2-3; V gene: TRBV5-4; clone size: NA; CDR3 protein: CASKKLAGGPMSTDTQYF; CDR3 DNA: TGTGCCAGCAAAAAACTAGCGGGAGGGCCTATGAGCACAGATACGCAGTATTTT
D gene: NA; J gene: TRBJ2-1; V gene: TRBV15; clone size: NA; CDR3 protein: CATSREGYRNNEQFF; CDR3 DNA: TGTGCCACCAGCAGAGAGGGCTACAGGAACAATGAGCAGTTCTTC
D gene: TRBD2; J gene: TRBJ2-3; V gene: TRBV7-7; clone size: NA; CDR3 protein: CASSLGLAGGFTDTQYF; CDR3 DNA: TGTGCCAGCAGCTTAGGACTAGCGGGAGGCTTCACAGATACGCAGTATTTT
D gene: NA; J gene: TRBJ2-7; V gene: TRBV28; clone size: NA; CDR3 protein: CASNPGSLYEQYF; CDR3 DNA: TGTGCCAGCAACCCGGGATCCTTATACGAGCAGTACTTC
D gene: TRBD2; J gene: TRBJ2-5; V gene: TRBV28; clone size: NA; CDR3 protein: CASSSFGTGEGTGETQYF; CDR3 DNA: TGTGCCAGCAGTTCTTTTGGTACTGGGGAGGGGACGGGGGAGACCCAGTACTTC
D gene: TRBD1; J gene: TRBJ1-1; V gene: TRBV7-9; clone size: NA; CDR3 protein: CASSPSGTGGTEAFF; CDR3 DNA: TGTGCCAGCAGTCCCTCTGGGACAGGGGGCACTGAAGCTTTCTTT
D gene: NA; J gene: TRBJ2-7; V gene: TRBV28; clone size: NA; CDR3 protein: CATWSSYEQYF; CDR3 DNA: TGTGCCACTTGGTCCTCCTACGAGCAGTACTTC
D gene: NA; J gene: TRBJ2-6; V gene: TRBV27; clone size: NA; CDR3 protein: CASSLSGATGTGANVLTF; CDR3 DNA: TGTGCCAGCAGTTTAAGTGGGGCAACAGGTACTGGGGCCAACGTCCTGACTTTC
D gene: TRBD2; J gene: TRBJ2-1; V gene: TRBV28; clone size: NA; CDR3 protein: CASSLLSSGNYNEQFF; CDR3 DNA: TGTGCCAGCAGTTTACTGTCTAGCGGCAACTACAATGAGCAGTTCTTC
D gene: TRBD2; J gene: TRBJ2-1; V gene: TRBV19; clone size: NA; CDR3 protein: CASSIATSGFQNEQFF; CDR3 DNA: TGTGCCAGTAGTATTGCGACTAGCGGGTTTCAAAATGAGCAGTTCTTC